This entry features one T cell receptor (beta chain) sequence. The antigen is undetermined. The length of the CDR3 is 15 residues. Germline CDR1 is SGHVS and CDR2 is FQNEAQ. Trimming shortened V by 1 base and J by 2 bases, and 12 bases separated the two germline ends. The sample is drawn from a study of early T cells in non-severe SARS-CoV-2 infection. Study-level background: From unsorted whole blood, bulk RNA was sequenced, and the chains remained unpaired. Regarding the study as a whole: VDJdb matching skewed toward anti-spike CD8 responses, missing private and CD4 specificities.

Unique molecular identifiers were added to individual cDNA molecules. Via MiXCR, TCRdb re-called the 5' RACE reads, giving one row per CDR3 protein. The sample holds 100,000 to 150,000 distinct CDR3 sequences, about 16% seen once. The clonotype originates from an adult who was a healthcare worker with PCR-confirmed SARS-CoV-2 infection or an uninfected control (not recorded which). This rearrangement joins TRBV7-8 to TRBJ2-7; D is possibly TRBD1 (5 bases). The sequencing input was whole blood. The CDR3 reads CASSLGQMKPYEQYF. The CDR3 DNA reads as TGTGCCAGCAGCTTAGGACAGATGAAGCCCTACGAGCAGTACTTC.